The sequence of this TCR beta chain was determined in a study of blood T cell repertoires in COVID-19 (TCRdb year 2020). Broadly, across the study: The collaborator samples originated in the United States, Italy and Spain and spanned the acute and convalescent phases of COVID-19. Where available, HLA class I and class II types were taken from metadata supplied by the sample provider and were not determined by assay-based typing. The samples were drawn from two sources: the first 160 participants of the ongoing ImmuneRACE study, and 1,200 or so subjects contributed by 6 global collaborators. Deeply sampled blood TCRbeta repertoires from subjects exposed to, actively infected with, or recovered from COVID-19 were included in the dataset. The material from the prospective study consisted of cDNA or gDNA derived from T cells, B-cell-depleted T cells, or PBMCs. A de-identified subject ID, COVID-19 status, age in years and sex were almost always included in the sample metadata. The repertoires were released in a freely available public database intended as a resource for research on the immune response to SARS-CoV-2. What the work shows at the level of the full study, not this receptor alone: Clinical and demographic metadata were provided uncurated, with the amount varying by source and participant.

The germline V end is reduced by 1 base and the J end by 6 bases; junction bases left unmatched: 8. As encoded in the germline V gene, CDR1 is SGHAT while CDR2 is FQNNGV. Spanning cysteine to phenylalanine, the CDR3 consists of 15 amino acids. Only the CDR3 DNA stays, 45 bases, in frame from base 1. The immunoSEQ Assay, a bias-controlled multiplex PCR, was used to amplify TCRbeta CDR3 regions from genomic DNA. The paper's processing steps were these. The number of nucleated cells in each sample was estimated by amplification of reference gene primers within the assay. To quantify the absolute abundance of each unique TCRbeta CDR3 rearrangement, sequence reads were collapsed and filtered. For each sample, productive Simpson clonality was calculated by taking the square root of Simpson's diversity index across productive rearrangements. TCRdb holds this immuneACCESS table with in-frame rearrangements only. Some clones are missing; in checked studies, unresolved V genes explain under half, and the rest has no known cause. V and J calls and clone size are copied from that table; D and trimming were computed from the DNA. The sample records tens of thousands of clones, just under 80% of which are singletons. The top ten clones comprise less than 7% of the sample.

This clone was counted a few times. No antigen is known for it. Per-base qualities were not stored, and no clone one base away is much larger. One collaborating source in Seattle enrolled patients while the patients were actively infected and followed the patients over time throughout the course of disease. The collaborating institutions used their own protocols to collect whole blood in K2EDTA tubes. Collaborator samples were shipped for TCRbeta analysis as frozen whole blood, isolated PBMCs, or DNA extracted from either sample type. The receptor comes from a man aged 65-85 years with COVID-19, enrolled during active disease. The chain couples TRBV11-2 to TRBJ2-7; 8 junctional bases match TRBD1. Sample: peripheral blood. The CDR3 here reads CASSLGDRPSSEQYF. The sequenced DNA: TGTGCCAGCAGCTTAGGGGACAGGCCATCCAGCGAGCAGTACTTC.